These T cell receptor beta chains were read from a single sample in a study of glioma-infiltrating T cells after dendritic cell vaccination. Clones were sequenced by immunoSEQ multiplex PCR, and TCRdb holds only the in-frame ones, with some missing. This table has under 130,000 clones, about 90% appearing once. This specimen was blood, taken after dendritic cell vaccination. These receptors were collected from a human donor with glioblastoma. The CDR3 runs from the conserved cysteine through the conserved F or W. The D gene is left open where the match is weak. Clone size is not always given. Where it is, it says once, few, many or a class for expanded clones.

D: TRBD1
J: TRBJ2-2
size: NA
V: TRBV5-4
CDR3: CASSLWTGINTGELFF
DNA: TGTGCCAGCAGCCTATGGACAGGGATAAACACCGGGGAGCTGTTTTTT

D: NA
J: TRBJ1-4
size: NA
V: TRBV5-1
CDR3: CANYRVSDEKLFF
DNA: TGCGCCAACTACAGGGTTTCGGATGAAAAACTGTTTTTT

D: NA
J: TRBJ2-3
size: NA
V: TRBV9
CDR3: CASSVGGQIGTDTQYF
DNA: TGTGCCAGCAGCGTCGGGGGGCAGATTGGCACAGATACGCAGTATTTT

D: NA
J: TRBJ2-1
size: once
V: TRBV5-5
CDR3: CASGGGPDNEQFF
DNA: TGTGCCAGCGGCGGGGGCCCCGACAATGAGCAGTTCTTC

D: NA
J: TRBJ1-2
size: NA
V: TRBV6-1
CDR3: CASSEAGRGDGYTF
DNA: TGTGCCAGCAGTGAAGCAGGTCGGGGAGACGGCTACACCTTC

D: NA
J: TRBJ2-3
size: few
V: TRBV2
CDR3: CASKRIASDTQYF
DNA: TGTGCCAGCAAGAGGATAGCGTCAGATACGCAGTATTTT

D: TRBD1
J: TRBJ1-6
size: NA
V: TRBV30
CDR3: CAWTRGDRGSPLHF
DNA: TGTGCCTGGACTCGCGGGGACAGGGGGTCACCCCTCCACTTT

D: NA
J: TRBJ2-5
size: NA
V: TRBV11-3
CDR3: CASSLDNMSTYF
DNA: TGTGCCAGCAGCTTAGATAATATGAGTACGTACTTC

D: NA
J: TRBJ1-2
size: once
V: TRBV19
CDR3: CASSIVGGTNYGYTF
DNA: TGTGCCAGTAGTATAGTCGGCGGGACTAACTATGGCTACACCTTC

D: NA
J: TRBJ1-2
size: once
V: TRBV9
CDR3: CASSVVPGRGYTF
DNA: TGTGCCAGCAGCGTAGTACCGGGTAGAGGCTACACCTTC

D: NA
J: TRBJ1-1
size: NA
V: TRBV5-1
CDR3: CASSLGDYQTEAFF
DNA: TGCGCCAGCAGCTTGGGTGACTATCAGACTGAAGCTTTCTTT

D: NA
J: TRBJ1-1
size: NA
V: TRBV5-1
CDR3: CASSLDRGNTEAFF
DNA: TGCGCCAGCAGCTTAGATAGGGGGAACACTGAAGCTTTCTTT

D: NA
J: TRBJ1-1
size: NA
V: TRBV5-1
CDR3: CASSLAGWSEAFF
DNA: TGCGCCAGCAGCTTGGCGGGGTGGTCTGAAGCTTTCTTT

D: NA
J: TRBJ1-5
size: NA
V: TRBV5-6
CDR3: CASSLGGGGQPQHF
DNA: TGTGCCAGCAGCTTGGGGGGGGGAGGTCAGCCCCAGCATTTT

D: TRBD2
J: TRBJ2-3
size: once
V: TRBV28
CDR3: CASSFHPGLAGGGDTQYF
DNA: TGTGCCAGCAGTTTTCACCCGGGACTAGCGGGAGGGGGGGATACGCAGTATTTT

D: TRBD1
J: TRBJ2-7
size: NA
V: TRBV2
CDR3: CASSLLGTDSYEQYF
DNA: TGTGCCAGCAGCCTCCTGGGGACAGACTCCTACGAGCAGTACTTC

D: TRBD1
J: TRBJ2-1
size: NA
V: TRBV27
CDR3: CASSLRRDRGGNEQFF
DNA: TGTGCCAGCAGTCTCCGGAGGGACAGGGGAGGAAATGAGCAGTTCTTC

D: NA
J: TRBJ2-2
size: NA
V: TRBV4-1
CDR3: CASSLPPGGDTGELFF
DNA: TGCGCCAGCAGCCTCCCCCCAGGAGGCGATACCGGGGAGCTGTTTTTT

D: NA
J: TRBJ2-1
size: NA
V: TRBV11-3
CDR3: CASSPGQGFYNEQFF
DNA: TGTGCCAGCAGCCCAGGTCAGGGATTCTACAATGAGCAGTTCTTC

D: TRBD2
J: TRBJ2-3
size: NA
V: TRBV18
CDR3: CASSLLSSRGAQYF
DNA: TGTGCCAGCTCACTACTATCATCACGGGGGGCGCAGTATTTT

D: TRBD2
J: TRBJ2-1
size: NA
V: TRBV10-3
CDR3: CAISEGLAGENNEQFF
DNA: TGTGCCATCAGTGAGGGACTAGCGGGGGAGAACAATGAGCAGTTCTTC

D: NA
J: TRBJ2-4
size: NA
V: TRBV25-1
CDR3: CASSEGRSMDIQYF
DNA: TGTGCCAGCAGTGAGGGGAGAAGTATGGACATTCAGTACTTC

D: TRBD2
J: TRBJ2-3
size: NA
V: TRBV4-2
CDR3: CASSQAVGRAGADTQYF
DNA: TGTGCCAGCAGCCAAGCAGTAGGCAGAGCGGGGGCAGATACGCAGTATTTT

D: TRBD1
J: TRBJ1-1
size: NA
V: TRBV6-5
CDR3: CASSEPGQGWTEAFF
DNA: TGTGCCAGCAGCGAACCGGGACAGGGTTGGACTGAAGCTTTCTTT

D: TRBD2
J: TRBJ2-3
size: NA
V: TRBV11-1
CDR3: CASSLGSASGRTDTQYF
DNA: TGTGCCAGCAGCTTAGGATCGGCTAGCGGGAGGACAGATACGCAGTATTTT

D: NA
J: TRBJ2-7
size: NA
V: TRBV29-1
CDR3: CSVVDTSYEQYF
DNA: TGCAGCGTTGTGGACACATCCTACGAGCAGTACTTC

D: TRBD2
J: TRBJ2-3
size: NA
V: TRBV27
CDR3: CASSFFSPGLAGVFVDTQYF
DNA: TGTGCCAGCAGTTTTTTTTCTCCGGGACTAGCGGGAGTTTTTGTAGATACGCAGTATTTT

D: TRBD1
J: TRBJ1-2
size: few
V: TRBV7-9
CDR3: CASSAGQGKGYTF
DNA: TGTGCCAGCAGCGCGGGACAGGGTAAAGGCTACACCTTC

D: NA
J: TRBJ2-7
size: NA
V: TRBV7-9
CDR3: CASSPRSGWEQYF
DNA: TGTGCCAGCAGCCCCCGGTCAGGCTGGGAGCAGTACTTC

D: NA
J: TRBJ2-7
size: once
V: TRBV2
CDR3: CASNGGVYEQYF
DNA: TGTGCCAGCAACGGGGGTGTCTACGAGCAGTACTTC

D: NA
J: TRBJ2-7
size: NA
V: TRBV5-1
CDR3: CASSLAGRGPSYEQYF
DNA: TGCGCCAGCAGCTTGGCCGGGCGGGGGCCCTCCTACGAGCAGTACTTC

D: TRBD1
J: TRBJ1-2
size: few
V: TRBV10-3
CDR3: CAISEQGEGGYTF
DNA: TGTGCCATCAGCGAACAGGGGGAAGGCGGCTACACCTTC

D: TRBD1
J: TRBJ1-3
size: NA
V: TRBV6-5
CDR3: CASSRTGVGNTIYF
DNA: TGTGCCAGCAGTCGTACAGGGGTAGGAAACACCATATATTTT

D: NA
J: TRBJ2-5
size: NA
V: TRBV5-1
CDR3: CASTRDSQETQYF
DNA: TGCGCCAGCACCCGGGACTCGCAGGAGACCCAGTACTTC

D: TRBD1
J: TRBJ2-7
size: NA
V: TRBV5-6
CDR3: CASSFGIGTASSYEQYF
DNA: TGTGCCAGCAGCTTCGGCATCGGGACAGCTTCCTCCTACGAGCAGTACTTC

D: TRBD1
J: TRBJ1-1
size: NA
V: TRBV5-1
CDR3: CASSPQGAGTEAFF
DNA: TGCGCCAGCAGCCCACAGGGGGCTGGCACTGAAGCTTTCTTT

D: NA
J: TRBJ2-5
size: NA
V: TRBV2
CDR3: CASSASRETQYF
DNA: TGTGCCAGCAGCGCCTCGAGGGAGACCCAGTACTTC

D: NA
J: TRBJ2-7
size: NA
V: TRBV18
CDR3: CASSAGTAEAYEQYF
DNA: TGTGCCAGCTCAGCCGGGACTGCCGAGGCCTACGAGCAGTACTTC

D: NA
J: TRBJ1-2
size: NA
V: TRBV28
CDR3: CASSLQGYGYTF
DNA: TGTGCCAGCAGTCTACAGGGTTATGGCTACACCTTC

D: NA
J: TRBJ2-2
size: NA
V: TRBV5-4
CDR3: CASSLGGKLNTGELFF
DNA: TGTGCCAGCAGCTTGGGCGGGAAACTCAACACCGGGGAGCTGTTTTTT

D: TRBD2
J: TRBJ2-3
size: NA
V: TRBV5-1
CDR3: CASSLELAGSTDTQYF
DNA: TGCGCCAGCAGCTTGGAACTAGCGGGAAGCACAGATACGCAGTATTTT

D: TRBD1
J: TRBJ2-7
size: once
V: TRBV15
CDR3: CATSRTGGASEQYF
DNA: TGTGCCACCAGCAGAACAGGGGGCGCATCCGAGCAGTACTTC

D: TRBD1
J: TRBJ1-2
size: NA
V: TRBV28
CDR3: CASSLMGQVANYGYTF
DNA: TGTGCCAGCAGTTTAATGGGACAGGTAGCTAACTATGGCTACACCTTC

D: TRBD1
J: TRBJ2-7
size: NA
V: TRBV4-2
CDR3: CASSQDGLGDSAYEQYF
DNA: TGTGCCAGCAGCCAAGATGGCTTGGGGGACAGCGCCTACGAGCAGTACTTC

D: TRBD2
J: TRBJ2-5
size: NA
V: TRBV6-6
CDR3: CASSFGTSGSEETQYF
DNA: TGTGCCAGCAGTTTCGGGACTAGCGGGAGTGAGGAGACCCAGTACTTC